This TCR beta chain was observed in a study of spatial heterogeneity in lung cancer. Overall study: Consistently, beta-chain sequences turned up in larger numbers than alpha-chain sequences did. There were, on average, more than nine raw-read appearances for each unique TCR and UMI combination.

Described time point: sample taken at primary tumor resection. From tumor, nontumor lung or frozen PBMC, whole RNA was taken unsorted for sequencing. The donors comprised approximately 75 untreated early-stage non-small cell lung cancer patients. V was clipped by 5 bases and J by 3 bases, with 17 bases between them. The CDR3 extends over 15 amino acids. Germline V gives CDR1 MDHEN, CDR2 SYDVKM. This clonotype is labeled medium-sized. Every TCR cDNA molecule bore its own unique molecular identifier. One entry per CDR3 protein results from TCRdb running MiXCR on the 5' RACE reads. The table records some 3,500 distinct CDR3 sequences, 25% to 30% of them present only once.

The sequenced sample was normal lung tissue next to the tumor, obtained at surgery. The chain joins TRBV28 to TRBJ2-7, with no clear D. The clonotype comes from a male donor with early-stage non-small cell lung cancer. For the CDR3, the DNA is TGTGCCAGCAGTGATAGATCCGGGCTTTACTACGAGCAGTACGTC. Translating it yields CASSDRSGLYYEQYV.